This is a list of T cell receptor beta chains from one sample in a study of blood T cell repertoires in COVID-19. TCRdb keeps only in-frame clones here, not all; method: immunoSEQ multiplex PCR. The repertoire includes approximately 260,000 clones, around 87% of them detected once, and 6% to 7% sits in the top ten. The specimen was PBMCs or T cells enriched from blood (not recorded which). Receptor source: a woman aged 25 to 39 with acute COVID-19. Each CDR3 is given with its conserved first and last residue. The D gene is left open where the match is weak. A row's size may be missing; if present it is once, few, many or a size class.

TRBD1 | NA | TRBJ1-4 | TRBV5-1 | CASSLRTGVNEKLFF | TGCGCCAGCAGCTTGCGGACAGGGGTTAATGAAAAACTGTTTTTT
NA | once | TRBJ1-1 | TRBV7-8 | CASRLQGNMNTEAFF | TGTGCCAGCAGACTCCAGGGAAACATGAACACTGAAGCTTTCTTT
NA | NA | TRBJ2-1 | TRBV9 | CASSVMLAAYNEQFF | TGTGCCAGCAGCGTAATGTTAGCGGCTTACAATGAGCAGTTCTTC
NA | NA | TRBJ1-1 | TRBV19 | CASSILGSPEAFF | TGTGCCAGTAGTATCCTGGGGAGCCCTGAAGCTTTCTTT
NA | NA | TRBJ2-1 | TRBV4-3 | CASSQDTWRDHNEQFF | TGCGCCAGCAGCCAAGATACTTGGCGGGATCACAATGAGCAGTTCTTC
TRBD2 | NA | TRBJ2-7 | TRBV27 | CASSLSSDGRDEQYF | TGTGCCAGCAGTTTGAGTTCCGACGGGAGGGACGAGCAGTACTTC
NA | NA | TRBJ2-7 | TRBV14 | CASSPLGTSYEQYF | TGTGCCAGCAGCCCTTTAGGGACATCCTACGAGCAGTACTTC
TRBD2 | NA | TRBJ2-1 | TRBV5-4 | CASSLSWGGNEQFF | TGTGCCAGCAGCTTGTCTTGGGGGGGTAATGAGCAGTTCTTC
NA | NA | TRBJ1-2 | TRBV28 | CASSREGYTF | TGTGCCAGCAGCCGGGAGGGCTACACCTTC
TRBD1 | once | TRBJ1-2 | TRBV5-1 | CASSGPGQGINYGYTF | TGCGCCAGCAGCGGACCGGGACAGGGAATTAACTATGGCTACACCTTC
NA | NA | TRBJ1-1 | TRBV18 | CASSPSRETEAFF | TGTGCCAGCTCACCCTCGAGGGAGACTGAAGCTTTCTTT
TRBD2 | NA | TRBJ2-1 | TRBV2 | CASSEWSERGASYNEQFF | TGTGCCAGCAGTGAATGGTCAGAGCGGGGGGCCTCCTACAATGAGCAGTTCTTC
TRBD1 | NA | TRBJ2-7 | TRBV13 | CASSLGTAPSPEQYF | TGTGCCAGCAGCCTGGGGACAGCTCCATCCCCCGAGCAGTACTTC
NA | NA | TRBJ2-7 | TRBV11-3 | CASSFSSYEQYF | TGTGCCAGCAGCTTCTCCTCCTACGAGCAGTACTTC
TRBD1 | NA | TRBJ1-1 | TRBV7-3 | CASSLNSGTGGEAFF | TGTGCCAGCAGCTTAAATTCCGGGACAGGAGGAGAAGCTTTCTTT
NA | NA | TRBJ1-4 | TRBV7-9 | CATSDIRNEKLFF | TGTGCCACCTCCGACATAAGAAATGAAAAACTGTTTTTT
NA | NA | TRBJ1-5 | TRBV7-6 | CASSLGAGTRKNQPQHF | TGTGCCAGCAGCTTAGGAGCCGGGACACGGAAAAATCAGCCCCAGCATTTT
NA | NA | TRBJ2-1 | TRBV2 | CASRATGDEQFF | TGTGCCAGCAGGGCCACCGGGGATGAGCAGTTCTTC
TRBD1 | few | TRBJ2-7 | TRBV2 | CASRTGTGNYEQYF | TGTGCCAGCAGGACCGGGACAGGGAACTACGAGCAGTACTTC
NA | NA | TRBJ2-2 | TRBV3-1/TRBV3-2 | CASSQRVGPANTGELFF | TGTGCCAGCAGCCAGAGGGTCGGGCCCGCGAACACCGGGGAGCTGTTTTTT
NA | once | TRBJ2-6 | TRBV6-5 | CAASGLSSGANVLTF | TGTGCCGCTTCAGGTCTCAGCTCTGGGGCCAACGTCCTGACTTTC
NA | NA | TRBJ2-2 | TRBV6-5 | CASSYSGRGGTGELFF | TGTGCCAGCAGTTACAGCGGCAGGGGCGGCACCGGGGAGCTGTTTTTT
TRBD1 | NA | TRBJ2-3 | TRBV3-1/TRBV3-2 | CASSRSGGYRDTQYF | TGTGCCAGCAGCCGATCAGGGGGCTACCGAGATACGCAGTATTTT
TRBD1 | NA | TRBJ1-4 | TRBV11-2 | CASSFPVSDRLNEKLFF | TGTGCCAGCAGCTTTCCGGTATCGGACAGGCTTAATGAAAAACTGTTTTTT
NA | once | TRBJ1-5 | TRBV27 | CASSLSQFNQPQHF | TGTGCCAGCAGTTTAAGTCAGTTCAATCAGCCCCAGCATTTT
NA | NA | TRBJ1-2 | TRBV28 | CASSPGGVDYGYTF | TGTGCCAGCAGCCCGGGAGGGGTTGACTATGGCTACACCTTC
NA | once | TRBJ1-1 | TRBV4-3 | CASSPSYIAMNTEAFF | TGCGCCAGCAGCCCATCATATATAGCCATGAACACTGAAGCTTTCTTT
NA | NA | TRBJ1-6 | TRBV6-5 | CASSYSIYGDSPLHF | TGTGCCAGCAGTTACTCGATCTACGGAGATTCACCCCTCCACTTT
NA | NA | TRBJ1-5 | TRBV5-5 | CASSYRGTGNSNQPQHF | TGTGCCAGCAGCTATAGGGGAACAGGGAATAGCAATCAGCCCCAGCATTTT
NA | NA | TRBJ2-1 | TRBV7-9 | CASSLAGIEHREQFF | TGTGCCAGCAGCTTAGCTGGTATCGAGCATCGTGAGCAGTTCTTC
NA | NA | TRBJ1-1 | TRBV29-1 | CSVDGVNTEAFF | TGCAGCGTTGACGGGGTTAACACTGAAGCTTTCTTT
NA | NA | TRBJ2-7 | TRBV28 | CASSRTASYEQYF | TGTGCCAGCAGCAGGACTGCCTCCTACGAGCAGTACTTC
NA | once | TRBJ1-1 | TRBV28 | CASSLPSTGNTEAFF | TGTGCCAGCAGCCTCCCAAGTACGGGAAACACTGAAGCTTTCTTT
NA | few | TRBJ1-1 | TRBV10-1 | CATRKQGDTEAFF | TGCGCCACCAGAAAACAGGGAGACACTGAAGCTTTCTTT
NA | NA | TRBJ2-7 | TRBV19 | CASSLSGSVYEQYF | TGTGCCAGTAGTCTAAGCGGTTCCGTCTACGAGCAGTACTTC
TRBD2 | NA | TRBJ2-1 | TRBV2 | CASRGSGGAEQFF | TGTGCCAGCAGGGGTAGCGGGGGTGCTGAGCAGTTCTTC
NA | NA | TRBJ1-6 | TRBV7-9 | CASSFNQGLENSPLHF | TGTGCCAGCAGCTTCAATCAGGGACTTGAAAATTCACCCCTCCACTTT
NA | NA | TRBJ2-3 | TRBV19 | CASSMDRGSTQYF | TGTGCCAGTAGTATGGACCGGGGGAGTACGCAGTATTTT
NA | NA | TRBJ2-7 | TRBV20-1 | CSARGNYEQYF | TGCAGTGCTCGGGGGAACTACGAGCAGTACTTC
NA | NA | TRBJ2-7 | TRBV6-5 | CASSYSGHITYEQYF | TGTGCCAGCAGTTACTCGGGACATATTACCTACGAGCAGTACTTC
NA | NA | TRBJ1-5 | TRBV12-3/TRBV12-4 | CASSPQVYQPQHF | TGTGCCAGCAGTCCCCAGGTCTATCAGCCCCAGCATTTT